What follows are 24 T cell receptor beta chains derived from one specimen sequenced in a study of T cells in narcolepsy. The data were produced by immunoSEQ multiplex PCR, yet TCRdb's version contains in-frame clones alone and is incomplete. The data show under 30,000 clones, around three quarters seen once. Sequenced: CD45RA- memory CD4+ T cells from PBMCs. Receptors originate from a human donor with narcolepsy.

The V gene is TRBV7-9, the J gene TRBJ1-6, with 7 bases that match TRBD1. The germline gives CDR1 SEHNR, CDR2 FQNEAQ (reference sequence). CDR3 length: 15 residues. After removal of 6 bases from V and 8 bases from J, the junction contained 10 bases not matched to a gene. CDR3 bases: TGTGCCAGCAGTTCAAGACAGGGCCAGGATTCACCCCTCCACTTT. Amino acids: CASSSRQGQDSPLHF.

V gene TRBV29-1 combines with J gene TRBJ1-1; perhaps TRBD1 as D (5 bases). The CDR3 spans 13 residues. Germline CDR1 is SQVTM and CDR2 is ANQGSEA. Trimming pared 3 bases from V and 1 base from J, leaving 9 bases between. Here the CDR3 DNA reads TGCAGCGTTGAGCTAACAGGGAACACTGAAGCTTTCTTT. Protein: CSVELTGNTEAFF.

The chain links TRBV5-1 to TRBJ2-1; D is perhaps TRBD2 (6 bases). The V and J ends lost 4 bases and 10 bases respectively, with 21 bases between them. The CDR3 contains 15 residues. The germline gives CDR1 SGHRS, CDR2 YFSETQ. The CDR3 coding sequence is TGCGCCAGCAGCACCGACTCTAGCGCCGGCGGCGAGCAGTTCTTC. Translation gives CASSTDSSAGGEQFF. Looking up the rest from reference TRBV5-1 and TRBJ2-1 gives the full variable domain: KAGVTQTPRYLIKTRGQQVTLSCSPISGHRSVSWYQQTPGQGLQFLFEYFSETQRNKGNFPGRFSGRQFSNSRSEMNVSTLELGDSALYLCASSTDSSAGGEQFFGPGTRLTVL.

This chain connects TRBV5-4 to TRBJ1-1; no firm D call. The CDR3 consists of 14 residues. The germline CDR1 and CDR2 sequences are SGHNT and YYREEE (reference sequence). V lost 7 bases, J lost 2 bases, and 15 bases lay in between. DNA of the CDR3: TGTGCCAGCGGCTCCGAGGTTCTCAACACTGAAGCTTTCTTT. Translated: CASGSEVLNTEAFF.

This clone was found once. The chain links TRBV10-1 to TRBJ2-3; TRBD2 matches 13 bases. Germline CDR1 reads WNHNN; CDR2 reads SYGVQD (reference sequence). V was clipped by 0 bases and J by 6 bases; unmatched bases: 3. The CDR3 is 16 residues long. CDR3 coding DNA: TGCGCCAGCAGTGAGTCACTAGCGGGGGGGCTGGATACGCAGTATTTT. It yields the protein CASSESLAGGLDTQYF.

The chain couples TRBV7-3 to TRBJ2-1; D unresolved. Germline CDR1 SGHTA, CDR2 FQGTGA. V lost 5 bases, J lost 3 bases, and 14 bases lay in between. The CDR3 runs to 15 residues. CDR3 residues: CASSPDTAGYNEQFF. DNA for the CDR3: TGTGCCAGCAGCCCCGATACGGCTGGCTACAATGAGCAGTTCTTC.

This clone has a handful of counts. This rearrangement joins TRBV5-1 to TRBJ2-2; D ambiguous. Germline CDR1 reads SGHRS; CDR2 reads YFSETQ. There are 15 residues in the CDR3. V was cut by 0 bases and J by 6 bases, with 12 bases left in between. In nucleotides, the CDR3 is TGCGCCAGCAGCTTGGGTAGTTTTAGTGCCGGGGAGCTGTTTTTT. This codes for CASSLGSFSAGELFF.

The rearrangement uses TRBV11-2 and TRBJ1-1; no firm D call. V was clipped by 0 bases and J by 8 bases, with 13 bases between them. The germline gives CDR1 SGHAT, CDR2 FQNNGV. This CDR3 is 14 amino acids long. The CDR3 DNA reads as TGTGCCAGCAGCTTAGATAGGGCAGGTAACGAAGCTTTCTTT. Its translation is CASSLDRAGNEAFF.

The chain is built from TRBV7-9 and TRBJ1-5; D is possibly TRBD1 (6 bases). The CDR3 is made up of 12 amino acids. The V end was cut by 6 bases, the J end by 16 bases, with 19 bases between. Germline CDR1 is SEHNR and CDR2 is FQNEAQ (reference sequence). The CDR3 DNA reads TGTGCCAGCAGTATCGGGCAGGGGCCTCAACATTTT. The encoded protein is CASSIGQGPQHF.

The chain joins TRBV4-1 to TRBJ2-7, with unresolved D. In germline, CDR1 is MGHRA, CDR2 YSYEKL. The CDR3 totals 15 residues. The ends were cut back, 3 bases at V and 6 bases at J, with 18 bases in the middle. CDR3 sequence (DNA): TGCGCCAGCAGCCAGCTAGTCCCCCTACCCTCCGAGCAGTACTTC. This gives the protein CASSQLVPLPSEQYF.

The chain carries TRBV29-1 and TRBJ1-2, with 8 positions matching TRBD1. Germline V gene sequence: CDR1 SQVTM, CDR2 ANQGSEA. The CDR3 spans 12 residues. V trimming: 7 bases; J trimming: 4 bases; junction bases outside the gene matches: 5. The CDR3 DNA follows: TGCAGCGCCGACAGGGGCCCCTATGGCTACACCTTC. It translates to CSADRGPYGYTF.

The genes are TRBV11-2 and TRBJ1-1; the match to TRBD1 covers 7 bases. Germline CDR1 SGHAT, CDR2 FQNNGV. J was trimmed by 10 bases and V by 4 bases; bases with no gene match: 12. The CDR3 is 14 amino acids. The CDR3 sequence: CASSSNRGTLGAFF. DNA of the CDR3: TGTGCCAGCAGCTCCAACAGGGGAACATTGGGAGCTTTCTTT.

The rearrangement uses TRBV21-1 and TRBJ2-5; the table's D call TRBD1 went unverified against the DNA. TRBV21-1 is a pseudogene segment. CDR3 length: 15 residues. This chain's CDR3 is CASSPPPGHQETQYF. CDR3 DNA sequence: TGTGCCAGCAGCCCCCCCCCTGGGCACCAAGAGACCCAGTACTTC.

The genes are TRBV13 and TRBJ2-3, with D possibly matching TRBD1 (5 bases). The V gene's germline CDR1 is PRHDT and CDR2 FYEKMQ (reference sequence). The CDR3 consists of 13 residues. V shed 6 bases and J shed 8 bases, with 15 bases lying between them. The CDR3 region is CASRPPEGATQYF. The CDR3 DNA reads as TGTGCCAGCAGGCCCCCGGAAGGGGCTACGCAGTATTTT.

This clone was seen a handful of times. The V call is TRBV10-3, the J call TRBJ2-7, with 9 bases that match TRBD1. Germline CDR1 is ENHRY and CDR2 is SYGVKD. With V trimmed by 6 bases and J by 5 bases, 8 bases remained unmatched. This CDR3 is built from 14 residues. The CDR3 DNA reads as TGTGCCATCAGCGCCGGGACAGGGATCGACGAGCAGTACTTC. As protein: CAISAGTGIDEQYF.

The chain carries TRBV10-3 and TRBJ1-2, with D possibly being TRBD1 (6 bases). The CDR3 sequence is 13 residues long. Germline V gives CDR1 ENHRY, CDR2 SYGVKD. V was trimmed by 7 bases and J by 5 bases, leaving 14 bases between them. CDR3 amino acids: CAITVTGEYGYTF. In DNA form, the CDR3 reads TGTGCCATCACCGTGACAGGAGAATATGGCTACACCTTC.

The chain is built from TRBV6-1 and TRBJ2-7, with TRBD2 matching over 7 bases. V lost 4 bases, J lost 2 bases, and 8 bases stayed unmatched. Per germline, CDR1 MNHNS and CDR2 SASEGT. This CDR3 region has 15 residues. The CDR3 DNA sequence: TGTGCCAGCAGTGCGGACGGGGGGTCACCCTACGAGCAGTACTTC. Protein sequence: CASSADGGSPYEQYF.

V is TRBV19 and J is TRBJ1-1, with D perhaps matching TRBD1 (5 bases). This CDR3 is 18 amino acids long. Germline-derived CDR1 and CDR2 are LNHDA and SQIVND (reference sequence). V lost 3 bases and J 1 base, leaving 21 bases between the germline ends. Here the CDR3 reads CASSIGQGRRLGNTEAFF. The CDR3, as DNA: TGTGCCAGTAGTATCGGGCAGGGTCGTCGGCTCGGGAACACTGAAGCTTTCTTT.

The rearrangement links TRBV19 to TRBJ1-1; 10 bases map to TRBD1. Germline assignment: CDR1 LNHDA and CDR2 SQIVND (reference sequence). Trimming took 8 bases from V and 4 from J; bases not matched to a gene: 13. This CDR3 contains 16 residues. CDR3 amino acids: CASGDRGKSHSTEAFF. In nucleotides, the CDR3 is TGTGCCAGTGGGGACAGGGGAAAATCCCATAGCACTGAAGCTTTCTTT.

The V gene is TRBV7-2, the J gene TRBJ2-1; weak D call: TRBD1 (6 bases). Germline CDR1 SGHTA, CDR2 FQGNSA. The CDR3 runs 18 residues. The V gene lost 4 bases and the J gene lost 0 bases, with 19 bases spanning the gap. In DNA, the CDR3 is TGTGCCAGCAGCTCACCCAACAGGGCCCAGGGCTCCTACAATGAGCAGTTCTTC. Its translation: CASSSPNRAQGSYNEQFF.

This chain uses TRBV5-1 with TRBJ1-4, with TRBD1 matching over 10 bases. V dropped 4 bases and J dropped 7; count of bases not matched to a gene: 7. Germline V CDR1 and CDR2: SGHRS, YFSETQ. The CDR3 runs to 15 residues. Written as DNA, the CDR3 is TGCGCCAGCAGCAGTGGGGACAGGGGAACTGAAAAACTGTTTTTT. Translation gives CASSSGDRGTEKLFF.

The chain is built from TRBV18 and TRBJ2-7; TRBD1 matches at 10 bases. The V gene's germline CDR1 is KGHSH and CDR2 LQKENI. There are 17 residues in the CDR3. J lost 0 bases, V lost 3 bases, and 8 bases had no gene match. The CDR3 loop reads CASSPGTTGGNSYEQYF. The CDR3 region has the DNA TGTGCCAGCTCACCCGGAACGACAGGGGGCAACTCCTACGAGCAGTACTTC.

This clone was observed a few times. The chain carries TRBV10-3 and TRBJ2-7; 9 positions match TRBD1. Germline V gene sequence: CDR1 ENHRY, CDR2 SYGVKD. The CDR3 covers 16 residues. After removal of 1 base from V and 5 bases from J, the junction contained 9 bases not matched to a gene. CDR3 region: CAISELKGDRAHEQYF. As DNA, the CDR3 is TGTGCCATCAGTGAGTTAAAAGGGGACAGGGCCCACGAGCAGTACTTC.

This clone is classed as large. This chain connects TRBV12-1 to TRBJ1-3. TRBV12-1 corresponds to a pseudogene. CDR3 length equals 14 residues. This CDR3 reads CASSPGFSGNTIYF. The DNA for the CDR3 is TGTGCCAGCAGCCCCGGATTCTCTGGAAACACCATATATTTT.